Below, 7 T cell receptor beta chains from the same sample are listed, as sequenced in a study of CD8 T cells in Susac syndrome. An input of roughly 0.45 to 1 ug of RNA was subjected to reverse transcription using random hexamers. MiXCR was run by TCRdb on the immunoSEQ multiplex PCR reads, yielding one entry per CDR3 protein. The sample has 150,000 or so distinct CDR3 sequences, approximately 96% seen once. Sequencing was done on a sample of CD4+ T cells from PBMCs. The receptors stem from a human donor in good health.

The V and J genes are TRBV6-1 and TRBJ2-2, with D possibly matching TRBD2 (6 bases). This CDR3 has 16 amino acids. V was clipped by 1 base and J by 0 bases, with 9 bases between them. Germline CDR1 and CDR2: MNHNS and SASEGT. This CDR3 reads CASSEGWGANTGELFF. CDR3 DNA: TGTGCCAGCAGTGAAGGCTGGGGGGCGAACACCGGGGAGCTGTTTTTT.

The chain has TRBV20-1 and TRBJ1-5; D might be TRBD1 (5 bases). V was shortened by 4 bases and J by 4 bases, with 8 bases between the two germline ends. Germline V gives CDR1 DFQATT, CDR2 SNEGSKA (reference sequence). This CDR3 has 12 amino acids. In DNA form, the CDR3 reads TGCAGTGCTACAAAGGGGAATCAGCCCCAGCATTTT. It codes for CSATKGNQPQHF.

CDR3 loop: CSASPPLYNEQFF. CDR3 sequence (DNA): TGCAGTGCTAGCCCCCCCCTCTACAATGAGCAGTTCTTC. The V and J genes are TRBV20-1 and TRBJ2-1; D not certain. Germline V gene sequence: CDR1 DFQATT, CDR2 SNEGSKA (reference sequence). This CDR3 spans 13 amino acids. V lost 3 bases and J 3 bases, leaving 9 bases between the germline ends.

The rearrangement uses TRBV15 and TRBJ1-4; D is undetermined. V lost 1 base, J lost 7 bases, and 7 bases lay in between. The CDR3 extends over 13 amino acids. From germline, CDR1 is LNHNV and CDR2 YYDKDF (reference sequence). CDR3 nucleotide sequence: TGTGCCACCAGCAGAGGAAAGGGTGAAAAACTGTTTTTT. It codes for CATSRGKGEKLFF. Full variable domain (outside the CDR3, taken from reference TRBV15 and TRBJ1-4): DAMVIQNPRYQVTQFGKPVTLSCSQTLNHNVMYWYQQKSSQAPKLLFHYYDKDFNNEADTPDNFQSRRPNTSFCFLDIRSPGLGDTAMYLCATSRGKGEKLFFGSGTQLSVL.

Here the CDR3 DNA reads TGTGCCAGCAGCCACCAGGAGTACAGGGGCTCACCCCTCCACTTT. Its translation is CASSHQEYRGSPLHF. This chain connects TRBV3-1 to TRBJ1-6; TRBD1 matches 7 bases. The V segment lost 3 bases and the J segment 10 bases; nucleotides outside the gene matches: 9. The V gene's germline CDR1 is LGHDT and CDR2 YNNKEL (reference sequence). The CDR3 covers 15 residues.

V and J are TRBV20-1 and TRBJ2-7; D not certain. The V end lost 1 base, the J end lost 3 bases, and 13 bases lay between the germline ends. CDR1 and CDR2 from the germline V gene are DFQATT and SNEGSKA (reference sequence). The CDR3 totals 14 residues. The CDR3 sequence: CSARGRLKHYEQYF. The CDR3 DNA is TGCAGTGCTAGAGGGCGATTGAAGCACTACGAGCAGTACTTC.

The chain employs TRBV15 and TRBJ2-1; no definite D call. The CDR3 covers 15 residues. The V and J ends lost 0 bases and 6 bases respectively, with 12 bases between them. CDR1 and CDR2 from the germline V gene are LNHNV and YYDKDF (reference sequence). CDR3 bases: TGTGCCACCAGCAGAGATAGAGTCCTTTCCAATGAGCAGTTCTTC. Its protein product is CATSRDRVLSNEQFF.